This section outlines one T cell receptor (beta chain) sequence together with its context. At one of its ends the junction is not consistent with the germline gene, which may arise from a read error. The sample originates from a study of T cells in Graves' hyperthyroidism and ophthalmopathy. Germline CDR1 and CDR2: LGHDT and YNNKEL (reference sequence). The CDR3 is 13 residues long. TCR beta CDR3 regions were amplified from RNA transcripts. Researchers ran a first-round RT-PCR on the TCR CDR3 using the HTBI primer set. TCRdb fed the multiplex PCR reads into MiXCR, producing one record per CDR3 protein. The sample holds almost 600,000 distinct CDR3 sequences; roughly 13% are singletons and the top ten take under 7%.

V and J are TRBV3-1 and TRBJ2-7; maybe TRBD1 (6 bases). The sequencing sample was made of blood. This receptor was obtained from a woman aged 25 to 39 with Graves' hyperthyroidism that later progressed to Graves' ophthalmopathy. The CDR3 is CASSLPGAYEQHF. The CDR3 DNA follows: TGTGCCAGCAGCCTCCCAGGGGCCTACGAGCAGCACTTC.